This T cell receptor (beta chain) originates from a study of T cells in Graves' hyperthyroidism and ophthalmopathy. Points from the study as a whole: The blood repertoire included most of the expanded thyroid clonotypes above 0.001.

PBMCs were obtained from 9.5 to 10 ml fresh peripheral blood. This clonotype appeared many times. Its antigen is still unknown. Researchers took RNA transcripts and amplified the TCR beta CDR3 regions from them. RT-PCR in the first round (using the HTBI primer set) targeted the TCR CDR3. One entry per CDR3 protein results from TCRdb running MiXCR on the multiplex PCR reads. The data contain around 560,000 distinct CDR3 sequences, 16% of them seen just once; the ten biggest clones take up about 18%. V gave up 0 bases and J gave up 7 bases; unmatched junction bases: 7. Germline V gene data show CDR1 as SGHAT and CDR2 as FQDESV (reference sequence). This CDR3 has 16 residues.

This sequence joins TRBV11-1 and TRBJ2-7; 12 nucleotides align to TRBD1. This TCR came from a woman aged 18-29 years with Graves' hyperthyroidism. The source material was blood. The CDR3 nucleotides are TGTGCCAGCAGCTTAGCAGGGACAGGGGGCTTCCGGGAGCAGTACTTC. Its translation is CASSLAGTGGFREQYF.